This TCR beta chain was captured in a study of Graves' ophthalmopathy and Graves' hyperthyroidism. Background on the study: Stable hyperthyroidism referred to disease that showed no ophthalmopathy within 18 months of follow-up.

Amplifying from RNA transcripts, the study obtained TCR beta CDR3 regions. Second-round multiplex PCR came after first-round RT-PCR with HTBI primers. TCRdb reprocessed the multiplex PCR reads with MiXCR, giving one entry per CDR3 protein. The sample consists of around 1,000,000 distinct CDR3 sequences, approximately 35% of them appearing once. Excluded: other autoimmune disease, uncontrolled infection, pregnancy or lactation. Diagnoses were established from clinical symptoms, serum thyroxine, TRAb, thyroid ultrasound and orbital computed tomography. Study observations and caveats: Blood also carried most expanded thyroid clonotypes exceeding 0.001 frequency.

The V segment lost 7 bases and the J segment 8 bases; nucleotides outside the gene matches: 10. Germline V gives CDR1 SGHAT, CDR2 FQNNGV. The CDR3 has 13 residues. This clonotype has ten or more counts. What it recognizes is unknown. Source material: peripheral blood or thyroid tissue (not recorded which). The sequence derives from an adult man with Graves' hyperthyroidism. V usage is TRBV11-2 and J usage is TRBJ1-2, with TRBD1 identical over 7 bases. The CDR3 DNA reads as TGTGCCAGCACCGACAGGGCGGGGAGCGGCTACACCTTC. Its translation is CASTDRAGSGYTF. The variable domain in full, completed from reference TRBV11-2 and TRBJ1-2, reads EAGVAQSPRYKIIEKRQSVAFWCNPISGHATLYWYQQILGQGPKLLIQFQNNGVVDDSQLPKDRFSAERLKGVDSTLKIQPAKLEDSAVYLCASTDRAGSGYTFGSGTRLTVV.